This T cell receptor beta chain was obtained from a study of human T cells and chemical hapten exposure. The sample's time point: pre-sensitization, week 0. Treatment of the sample: therapeutic diphenylcyclopropenone sensitization with weekly scalp DPC. This clonotype was observed at least ten times. Its antigen is undetermined. Whole-study findings and limits: Donors were affected by alopecia, so their immune reaction might vary from that of healthy individuals.

As the library was built, unique molecular identifiers were attached to individual cDNA molecules. One entry per CDR3 protein results from TCRdb running MiXCR on the RACE reads. Of 50,000 to 65,000 distinct CDR3 sequences listed, around 7% were seen once; the top ten hold approximately 1.7%. The sequencing here drew on whole blood, taken in connection with sensitization to the hapten diphenylcyclopropenone (DPC). This receptor was obtained from a woman between 25 and 40 years old with alopecia areata. Some clones in this sample may be carry-over from other donors' samples.

The CDR3 is CASSQEWGRPDYGYTF. Here the CDR3 DNA reads TGTGCCAGCAGCCAAGAATGGGGGCGCCCCGACTATGGCTACACCTTC. The gene calls are TRBV14 and TRBJ1-2; the D gene is possibly TRBD1 (6 bases). With 0 bases removed from V and 3 bases from J, the gap between germline ends came to 14 bases. The CDR3 consists of 16 residues. Germline V gene lookup returns CDR1 SGHDN and CDR2 FVKESK.